This record covers a single T cell receptor (beta chain). This sample was taken from a study of blood T cell repertoires in COVID-19. Across the whole study: The samples span acute and convalescent COVID-19 from the United States, Italy and Spain. PBMCs, B-cell-depleted T cells, or T cells were the source of the cDNA or gDNA that made up the material.

Looked up from germline, CDR1 is LNHDA and CDR2 is SQIVND (reference sequence). Trimming removed 7 bases at V and 5 bases at J, with 14 bases between. There are 14 residues in the CDR3. Original processing notes: Estimation of nucleated cell counts relied on the amplification of reference gene primers. Here immunoSEQ multiplex PCR was the method, and the copy in TCRdb shows in-frame clones only, minus some. The V and J calls and clone size were taken over from that table, and D and trimming were inferred from the DNA. The data hold about 440,000 clones, with about 87% observed a single time. Seattle-derived patients entered the study during active infection and were followed longitudinally.

The material sequenced was peripheral blood. The clonotype originates from a woman in her forties or fifties with COVID-19, enrolled during active disease. The V call is TRBV19, the J call TRBJ1-4; D unresolved. The chain's CDR3 is CASTAPTRNEKLFF. The DNA of the CDR3 is TGTGCCAGTACGGCGCCGACAAGGAATGAAAAACTGTTTTTT.